A selection of T cell receptor beta chains follows, all from one sample in a study of blood T cell repertoires in COVID-19. Here immunoSEQ multiplex PCR was the method, and the copy in TCRdb shows in-frame clones only, minus some. In the table there are 150,000 to 200,000 clones, roughly 90% of which are singletons. Sequenced: peripheral blood. Source of these receptors: an older woman with COVID-19, enrolled during active disease. The CDR3 runs from the conserved cysteine through the conserved F or W. D genes are given only for firm matches. For some rows the clone size is stated as once, few or many, or as a class when expanded; others skip it.

D	V	size	J	CDR3	DNA
.	TRBV6-4	.	TRBJ2-1	CASSDYGSSYNEQFF	TGTGCCAGCAGTGACTATGGCAGCTCCTACAATGAGCAGTTCTTC
TRBD1	TRBV6-5	.	TRBJ2-4	CASRVGQGTGNIQYF	TGTGCCAGCAGGGTGGGACAGGGGACAGGAAACATTCAGTACTTC
.	TRBV30	.	TRBJ2-1	CAWSPGTASYNEQFF	TGTGCCTGGAGCCCCGGGACTGCTTCCTACAATGAGCAGTTCTTC
TRBD1	TRBV7-2	.	TRBJ2-7	CASSLGGQTYEQYF	TGTGCCAGCAGCTTAGGGGGACAGACCTACGAGCAGTACTTC
.	TRBV7-8	.	TRBJ1-5	CASSLEQFNQPQHF	TGTGCCAGCAGCTTAGAACAGTTCAATCAGCCCCAGCATTTT
.	TRBV11-1	once	TRBJ1-2	CASSLGFGGSDYGYTF	TGTGCCAGCAGCTTAGGATTCGGGGGATCTGACTATGGCTACACCTTC
TRBD2	TRBV4-1	.	TRBJ2-7	CASSQVLAGDSYEQYF	TGCGCCAGCAGCCAAGTGTTAGCGGGGGACTCCTACGAGCAGTACTTC
TRBD1	TRBV4-3	few	TRBJ1-6	CASSLDDRVNSPLHF	TGCGCCAGCAGCCTTGACGACAGGGTGAATTCACCCCTCCACTTT
TRBD1	TRBV27	.	TRBJ2-4	CASSLWAGGLEAKNIQYF	TGTGCCAGCAGTTTATGGGCAGGGGGCCTTGAGGCCAAAAACATTCAGTACTTC
.	TRBV27	.	TRBJ2-7	CASSLRGGSSYEQYF	TGTGCCAGCAGTTTAAGGGGGGGAAGTTCCTACGAGCAGTACTTC